These T cell receptor beta chains were read from a single sample in a study of CD8 T cells in Susac syndrome. TCRdb ran MiXCR on the immunoSEQ multiplex PCR reads and lists one entry per CDR3 protein. Of approximately 280,000 distinct CDR3 sequences in the sample, roughly 81% are singletons; the top ten hold over 0.095%. The sample taken for sequencing was CD8+ T cells from PBMCs. These receptors originate from a human donor with multiple sclerosis. The CDR3 runs from the conserved cysteine through the conserved F or W. A D gene is named only where the DNA matches it firmly. Clone size is given for some rows only: seen once, a few or many times, or a class if the clone is expanded.

TRBV9	-	TRBJ2-3	TRBD2	CASSPSGSNTDTQYF	TGTGCCAGCAGCCCGAGCGGGAGTAACACAGATACGCAGTATTTT
TRBV4-1	-	TRBJ1-1	-	CASSQASPNTEAFF	TGCGCCAGCAGCCAAGCATCGCCGAACACTGAAGCTTTCTTT
TRBV9	-	TRBJ2-7	-	CASSVGSGTYEQYF	TGTGCCAGCAGCGTAGGGTCAGGGACCTACGAGCAGTACTTC
TRBV19	-	TRBJ1-5	-	CASSMRTHSNQPQHF	TGTGCCAGTAGTATGAGGACACATAGCAATCAGCCCCAGCATTTT
TRBV28	once	TRBJ2-5	-	CARWGRPQETQYF	TGTGCCAGGTGGGGTAGGCCTCAGGAGACCCAGTACTTC
TRBV27	-	TRBJ1-5	-	CASSLAGTNQPQHF	TGTGCCAGCAGTTTAGCGGGCACTAATCAGCCCCAGCATTTT
TRBV27	-	TRBJ1-1	TRBD1	CASSKGQQNTEAFF	TGTGCCAGCAGTAAGGGACAGCAGAACACTGAAGCTTTCTTT
TRBV7-9	-	TRBJ2-2	-	CASIPAADANTGELFF	TGTGCCAGCATCCCAGCGGCGGACGCGAACACCGGGGAGCTGTTTTTT
TRBV7-3	-	TRBJ1-2	-	CASSLTGGGYGYTF	TGTGCCAGCAGCTTAACGGGCGGAGGATATGGCTACACCTTC
TRBV6-5	-	TRBJ2-7	TRBD2	CASSFQLAGVASYEQYF	TGTGCCAGCAGTTTCCAACTAGCGGGAGTTGCCTCCTACGAGCAGTACTTC
TRBV3-1	-	TRBJ2-7	TRBD1	CASSQEGTGFNEQYF	TGTGCCAGCAGCCAAGAAGGGACAGGGTTCAACGAGCAGTACTTC
TRBV20-1	-	TRBJ2-7	-	CSAAGTSSYEQYF	TGCAGTGCTGCCGGGACTTCCTCCTACGAGCAGTACTTC
TRBV6-5	few	TRBJ2-3	-	CASSLKGTSTDTQYF	TGTGCCAGCAGTTTAAAAGGGACGAGCACAGATACGCAGTATTTT
TRBV5-1	-	TRBJ2-1	-	CASSWSWTNYNEQFF	TGCGCCAGCAGCTGGAGTTGGACAAATTACAATGAGCAGTTCTTC
TRBV27	once	TRBJ2-2	TRBD1	CASSLLQGHNGELFF	TGTGCCAGCAGTTTATTACAGGGGCATAACGGGGAGCTGTTTTTT
TRBV12-3/TRBV12-4	-	TRBJ2-7	-	CASSWSGEQYF	TGTGCCAGCAGTTGGAGCGGTGAGCAGTACTTC
TRBV7-2	-	TRBJ2-4	TRBD1	CASSWTPGQGAKNIQYF	TGTGCCAGCAGCTGGACCCCGGGACAGGGGGCCAAAAACATTCAGTACTTC
TRBV28	-	TRBJ2-7	-	CASSLPTDGPYEQYF	TGTGCCAGCAGTTTACCAACGGACGGCCCCTACGAGCAGTACTTC
TRBV7-9	-	TRBJ2-5	-	CASSPASSQETQYF	TGTGCCAGCAGCCCAGCCAGCAGCCAAGAGACCCAGTACTTC
TRBV4-2	few	TRBJ2-7	TRBD1	CASSQTGQQKYEQYF	TGTGCCAGCAGCCAGACGGGACAGCAAAAATACGAGCAGTACTTC
TRBV11-1	few	TRBJ1-6	TRBD1	CASSLWGQENSPLHF	TGTGCCAGCAGCTTATGGGGACAGGAAAATTCACCCCTCCACTTT
TRBV29-1	-	TRBJ2-3	TRBD2	CSVDGLIASGGASTDTQYF	TGCAGCGTTGATGGGCTAATCGCTAGCGGGGGTGCTAGCACAGATACGCAGTATTTT
TRBV20-1	-	TRBJ2-7	-	CSARDEVAAYEQYF	TGCAGTGCTAGAGATGAGGTAGCGGCCTACGAGCAGTACTTC
TRBV13	-	TRBJ2-2	-	CASTVKGNTGELFF	TGTGCCAGCACCGTGAAAGGGAACACCGGGGAGCTGTTTTTT
TRBV7-3	-	TRBJ1-1	-	CASSPTPLWNTEAFF	TGTGCCAGCAGCCCCACCCCTCTCTGGAACACTGAAGCTTTCTTT
TRBV20-1	-	TRBJ2-1	-	CSARVGSEQFF	TGCAGTGCTAGAGTGGGTTCTGAGCAGTTCTTC
TRBV6-1	-	TRBJ2-1	TRBD2	CASLRLARGNEQFF	TGTGCCAGCTTGAGACTAGCGAGAGGAAATGAGCAGTTCTTC
TRBV12-3/TRBV12-4	-	TRBJ2-5	TRBD1	CASTTTGLGTQYF	TGTGCCAGCACCACGACAGGGCTGGGGACCCAGTACTTC
TRBV7-8	-	TRBJ2-2	TRBD2	CASSFTSLTGGGPGELFF	TGTGCCAGCAGCTTTACTAGCTTGACGGGGGGAGGACCCGGGGAGCTGTTTTTT
TRBV27	-	TRBJ1-5	-	CASMGVGGYSNQPQHF	TGTGCCAGCATGGGGGTGGGGGGGTATAGCAATCAGCCCCAGCATTTT
TRBV7-8	-	TRBJ2-3	TRBD2	CASSAAGPSRRTDTQYF	TGTGCCAGCAGCGCAGCGGGGCCCTCCCGGAGAACAGATACGCAGTATTTT
TRBV28	-	TRBJ2-7	TRBD2	CASSLPGTSRLEQYF	TGTGCCAGCAGTTTACCCGGGACTAGCAGACTCGAGCAGTACTTC
TRBV6-5	-	TRBJ1-1	-	CACGFIMNTEAFF	TGTGCGTGTGGCTTTATCATGAACACTGAAGCTTTCTTT
TRBV2	-	TRBJ2-3	TRBD2	CASPRLAGVSDTQYF	TGTGCCAGCCCTCGACTAGCGGGAGTATCAGATACGCAGTATTTT
TRBV6-5	once	TRBJ2-7	TRBD2	CASKPLSGATYEQYF	TGTGCCAGCAAGCCCCTCAGCGGGGCAACCTACGAGCAGTACTTC
TRBV27	-	TRBJ2-5	-	CASSPNHSTQETQYF	TGTGCCAGCAGTCCCAACCACTCAACCCAAGAGACCCAGTACTTC
TRBV9	-	TRBJ2-3	-	CASTVQGSRTDTQYF	TGTGCCAGCACCGTCCAGGGGAGTAGAACAGATACGCAGTATTTT